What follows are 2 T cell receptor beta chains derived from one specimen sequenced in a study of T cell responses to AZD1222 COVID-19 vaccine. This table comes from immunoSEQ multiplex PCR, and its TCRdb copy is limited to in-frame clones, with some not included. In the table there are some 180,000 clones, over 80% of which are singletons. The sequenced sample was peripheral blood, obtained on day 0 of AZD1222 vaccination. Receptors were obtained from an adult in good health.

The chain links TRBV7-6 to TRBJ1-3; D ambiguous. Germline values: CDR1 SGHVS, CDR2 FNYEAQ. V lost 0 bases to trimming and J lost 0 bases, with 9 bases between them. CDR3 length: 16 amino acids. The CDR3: CASSLAPQISGNTIYF. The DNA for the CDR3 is TGTGCCAGCAGCTTAGCGCCCCAGATCTCTGGAAACACCATATATTTT.

DNA for the CDR3: TGTGCCAGCAGGTCAGGCGGGTCCTACAATGAGCAGTTCTTC. Translating it yields CASRSGGSYNEQFF. The rearrangement links TRBV2 to TRBJ2-1, with D perhaps matching TRBD2 (5 bases). This CDR3 spans 14 amino acids. CDR1 is SNHLY, CDR2 FYNNEI, per germline. Trimming stripped 6 bases from V and 1 base from J, with 10 bases between.